This is a list of T cell receptor beta chains from one sample in a study of cytomegalovirus exposure and HLA in healthy donors. TCRdb's table, derived via immunoSEQ multiplex PCR, lists solely in-frame clones and lacks some. The sample records about 120,000 clones, 70% to 75% being singletons. Material: PBMCs. The receptors stem from a male donor in good health and CMV-seronegative. Both conserved end residues are part of each CDR3. Fields, in order: CDR3 length, V gene, CDR3 protein.

cdr3_length: 18
v_call: TRBV7-6
cdr3_aa: CASSLAPDRGPHTGELFF

cdr3_length: 15
v_call: TRBV6-5
cdr3_aa: CASSGRGAGDTEAFF

cdr3_length: 14
v_call: TRBV9
cdr3_aa: CASSVGEVALEQYF

cdr3_length: 16
v_call: TRBV4-3
cdr3_aa: CASSPPGGGVGAEQFF

cdr3_length: 15
v_call: TRBV6-1
cdr3_aa: CASSESGEFSQPQHF

cdr3_length: 14
v_call: TRBV28
cdr3_aa: CASSLWGRDQPQHF

cdr3_length: 16
v_call: TRBV25-1
cdr3_aa: CASSPRGGGSDNEQFF

cdr3_length: 15
v_call: TRBV7-2
cdr3_aa: CASSSLAGGRVEQFF

cdr3_length: 15
v_call: TRBV6-5
cdr3_aa: CASTPTGVDSYEQYF

cdr3_length: 13
v_call: TRBV6-5
cdr3_aa: CASSYGLALEQFF

cdr3_length: 15
v_call: TRBV6-1
cdr3_aa: CASNRPWADTGELFF

cdr3_length: 16
v_call: TRBV9
cdr3_aa: CASSPSITSGSETQYF

cdr3_length: 16
v_call: TRBV4-1
cdr3_aa: CASSQVAGTIPYEQYF

cdr3_length: 13
v_call: TRBV5-8
cdr3_aa: CASSLAGVSPQHF

cdr3_length: 15
v_call: TRBV9
cdr3_aa: CASSVAAGRTDTQYF

cdr3_length: 16
v_call: TRBV7-9
cdr3_aa: CSSSLRLAGGDNEQFF

cdr3_length: 16
v_call: TRBV2
cdr3_aa: CASSEALLQGADTQYF

cdr3_length: 14
v_call: TRBV15
cdr3_aa: CATSKRDYNNEQFF

cdr3_length: 16
v_call: TRBV7-9
cdr3_aa: CASSLWRTGGPYEQYF

cdr3_length: 19
v_call: TRBV4-1
cdr3_aa: CASSQEHPPGLASEGKQFF

cdr3_length: 17
v_call: TRBV27
cdr3_aa: CASSLYGAGGDSYEQYF

cdr3_length: 15
v_call: TRBV2
cdr3_aa: CASRTQEGGGETQYF

cdr3_length: 17
v_call: TRBV4-3
cdr3_aa: CASSQDITGGGGYGYTF

cdr3_length: 13
v_call: TRBV28
cdr3_aa: CATADNGGSGYTF

cdr3_length: 15
v_call: TRBV18
cdr3_aa: CASSPDREGSSPLHF

cdr3_length: 19
v_call: TRBV19
cdr3_aa: CASSPGLAGQSRIYNEQFF

cdr3_length: 16
v_call: TRBV15
cdr3_aa: CATSRETPWTLYEQYF

cdr3_length: 14
v_call: TRBV7-2
cdr3_aa: CASSLWTGATEAFF

cdr3_length: 18
v_call: TRBV4-3
cdr3_aa: CASSRQRGTGSNNEKLFF

cdr3_length: 15
v_call: TRBV6-5
cdr3_aa: CASSLGGQGVSPLHF

cdr3_length: 12
v_call: TRBV2
cdr3_aa: CASSDSGVGYTF

cdr3_length: 12
v_call: TRBV6-1
cdr3_aa: CASSEWGEEQYF

cdr3_length: 19
v_call: TRBV30
cdr3_aa: CAWPGLSGADGVDDNEQFF

cdr3_length: 17
v_call: TRBV18
cdr3_aa: CASSPIPGQGNTGELFF

cdr3_length: 14
v_call: TRBV25-1
cdr3_aa: CASSVFGTKETQYF

cdr3_length: 15
v_call: TRBV11-1
cdr3_aa: CASSKRLSLYNEQFF

cdr3_length: 13
v_call: TRBV16
cdr3_aa: CASSQSGDYGYTF

cdr3_length: 16
v_call: TRBV9
cdr3_aa: CASSVGDFEFTDTQYF

cdr3_length: 15
v_call: TRBV27
cdr3_aa: CASSTYGTGTDTQYF

cdr3_length: 12
v_call: TRBV9
cdr3_aa: CASSKNSETQYF

cdr3_length: 15
v_call: TRBV7-9
cdr3_aa: CASSLEGARRNTIYF

cdr3_length: 17
v_call: TRBV18
cdr3_aa: CASSPSSGTGGNQPQHF

cdr3_length: 15
v_call: TRBV27
cdr3_aa: CASRRARGGSYEQYF